Here is one T cell receptor beta chain with its context. This record comes from a study of blood T cell repertoires in COVID-19. Turning to the study itself: Donors in the United States, Italy and Spain gave samples during acute or convalescent COVID-19. Nucleic acid was either cDNA or gDNA, and it came from T cells, B-cell-depleted T cells, or PBMCs.

There are 13 residues in the CDR3. V was pared by 5 bases and J by 5 bases, with 13 bases between. Germline loops: CDR1 MNHEY, CDR2 SMNVEV (reference sequence). Under the authors' procedure: The authors estimated nucleated cell counts from reference gene primer amplification. The protocol was immunoSEQ multiplex PCR, while the TCRdb copy is restricted to in-frame clones and leaves out a portion. V and J calls and clone size are as listed in that table; D and trimming were resolved from the DNA. The sample shows a few hundred thousand clones, about 89% of them seen only once. The chain is built from TRBV27 and TRBJ2-7, with D hard to call. Sequenced: peripheral blood. The sequence was obtained from a man in his forties who had recovered from COVID-19. CDR3 bases: TGTGCCAGCAGTCGCTCGCCAAGAGACGAGCAGTACTTC. This sequence encodes CASSRSPRDEQYF.